The rows below give T cell receptor beta chains drawn from one sample of a study of cytomegalovirus exposure and HLA in healthy donors. TCRdb's table, derived via immunoSEQ multiplex PCR, lists solely in-frame clones and lacks some. The sample records about 97,000 clones, approximately 85% being singletons. The specimen sequenced was PBMCs. These receptors were collected from a man under 40 in good health and CMV-seronegative. The CDR3 runs from the conserved cysteine through the conserved F or W. Each record gives: J gene, clone size, V gene, D gene, CDR3 length, CDR3 DNA, CDR3 protein. The D gene is left open where the match is weak. Clone sizes are given selectively: once, few, many, or a class where the clone is expanded.

J gene: TRBJ2-3
clone size: once
V gene: TRBV19
D gene: TRBD1
CDR3 length: 16
CDR3 DNA: TGTGCCAGTAGTACCTCTGGGACAGGGGGCGCAGATACGCAGTATTTT
CDR3 protein: CASSTSGTGGADTQYF

J gene: TRBJ2-3
clone size: -
V gene: TRBV30
D gene: -
CDR3 length: 12
CDR3 DNA: TGTGCCTGGAGCTCTAGCACAGATACGCAGTATTTT
CDR3 protein: CAWSSSTDTQYF

J gene: TRBJ1-2
clone size: few
V gene: TRBV5-8
D gene: TRBD1
CDR3 length: 14
CDR3 DNA: TGTGCCAGCAGCCAGCGGACAGGGAACTATGGCTACACCTTC
CDR3 protein: CASSQRTGNYGYTF

J gene: TRBJ2-7
clone size: -
V gene: TRBV19
D gene: -
CDR3 length: 12
CDR3 DNA: TGTGCCAGTAGTATGACAGTGGGCGAGCAGTACTTC
CDR3 protein: CASSMTVGEQYF

J gene: TRBJ2-1
clone size: -
V gene: TRBV7-3
D gene: -
CDR3 length: 13
CDR3 DNA: TGTGCCAGCAGCTTAGCAGGGGACAATGAGCAGTTCTTC
CDR3 protein: CASSLAGDNEQFF

J gene: TRBJ2-3
clone size: -
V gene: TRBV19
D gene: -
CDR3 length: 13
CDR3 DNA: TGTGCCAGTAGTTCCTGGGCCCTAGATACGCAGTATTTT
CDR3 protein: CASSSWALDTQYF

J gene: TRBJ2-2
clone size: -
V gene: TRBV15
D gene: -
CDR3 length: 14
CDR3 DNA: TGTGCCACCAGCACCATTGAAGAGTCCGGGGAGCTGTTTTTT
CDR3 protein: CATSTIEESGELFF

J gene: TRBJ1-1
clone size: once
V gene: TRBV9
D gene: -
CDR3 length: 16
CDR3 DNA: TGTGCCAGCAGCCCCACCGGGGGACTTACGAACACTGAAGCTTTCTTT
CDR3 protein: CASSPTGGLTNTEAFF

J gene: TRBJ2-7
clone size: -
V gene: TRBV6-1
D gene: TRBD2
CDR3 length: 18
CDR3 DNA: TGTGCCAGCAGTGAAGGTATGGGACTAGCGGGGAGCTCCTACGAGCAGTACTTC
CDR3 protein: CASSEGMGLAGSSYEQYF

J gene: TRBJ2-5
clone size: -
V gene: TRBV14
D gene: TRBD2
CDR3 length: 15
CDR3 DNA: TGTGCCAGCAGCCGGGACGGGGGGGCCCAAGAGACCCAGTACTTC
CDR3 protein: CASSRDGGAQETQYF

J gene: TRBJ1-2
clone size: -
V gene: TRBV6-5
D gene: TRBD1
CDR3 length: 15
CDR3 DNA: TGTGCCAGCAGTTACTCACGGGGACAGGGGTATGGCTACACCTTC
CDR3 protein: CASSYSRGQGYGYTF

J gene: TRBJ2-1
clone size: -
V gene: TRBV7-2
D gene: -
CDR3 length: 14
CDR3 DNA: TGTGCCAGCAGCTTAGCGGGGGGGCCAGATGAGCAGTTCTTC
CDR3 protein: CASSLAGGPDEQFF

J gene: TRBJ2-5
clone size: -
V gene: TRBV29-1
D gene: TRBD2
CDR3 length: 15
CDR3 DNA: TGCAGCGTTGTTTCAGGACTAGCGGGGGATGAGACCCAGTACTTC
CDR3 protein: CSVVSGLAGDETQYF

J gene: TRBJ2-5
clone size: few
V gene: TRBV15
D gene: TRBD1
CDR3 length: 15
CDR3 DNA: TGTGCCACCAGCACGGGACAGGGCTTTCAAGAGACCCAGTACTTC
CDR3 protein: CATSTGQGFQETQYF

J gene: TRBJ1-1
clone size: -
V gene: TRBV7-9
D gene: -
CDR3 length: 17
CDR3 DNA: TGTGCCAGCAGCTTACGAGGCGGGTTTGACCTGAACACTGAAGCTTTCTTT
CDR3 protein: CASSLRGGFDLNTEAFF

J gene: TRBJ1-5
clone size: -
V gene: TRBV2
D gene: -
CDR3 length: 13
CDR3 DNA: TGTGCCAGCAGTGAGGGCAGCAATCAGCCCCAGCATTTT
CDR3 protein: CASSEGSNQPQHF